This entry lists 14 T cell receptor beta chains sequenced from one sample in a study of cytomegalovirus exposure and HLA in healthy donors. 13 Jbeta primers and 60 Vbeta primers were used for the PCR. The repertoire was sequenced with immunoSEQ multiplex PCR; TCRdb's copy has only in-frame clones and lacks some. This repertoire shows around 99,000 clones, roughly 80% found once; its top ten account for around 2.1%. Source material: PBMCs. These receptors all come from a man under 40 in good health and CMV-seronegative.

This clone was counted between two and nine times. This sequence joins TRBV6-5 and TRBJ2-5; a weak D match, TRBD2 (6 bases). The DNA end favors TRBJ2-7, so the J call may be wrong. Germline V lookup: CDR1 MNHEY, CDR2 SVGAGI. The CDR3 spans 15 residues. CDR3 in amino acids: CASSYRDSGSYEQYF. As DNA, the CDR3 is TGTGCCAGCAGTTACCGGGACTCAGGCTCCTACGAGCAGTACTTC.

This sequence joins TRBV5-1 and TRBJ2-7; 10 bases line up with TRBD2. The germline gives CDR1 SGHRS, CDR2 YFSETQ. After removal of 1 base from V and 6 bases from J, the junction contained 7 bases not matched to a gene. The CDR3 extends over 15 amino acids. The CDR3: CASSLRLAGAGEQYF. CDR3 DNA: TGCGCCAGCAGCTTGCGCCTAGCGGGAGCAGGCGAGCAGTACTTC.

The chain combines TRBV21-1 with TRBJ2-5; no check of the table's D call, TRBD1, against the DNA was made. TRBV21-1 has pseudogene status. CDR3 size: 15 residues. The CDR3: CASSKGTEIQETQYF. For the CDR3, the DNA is TGTGCCAGCAGCAAAGGGACAGAGATACAAGAGACCCAGTACTTC.

DNA of the CDR3: TGTGCAAGTCGCCCCTCAGCTAACTATGGCTACACCTTC. This gives the protein CASRPSANYGYTF. The rearrangement links TRBV12-2 to TRBJ1-2; the table gives TRBD1 as D, unverified against the DNA. TRBV12-2 is designated a pseudogene. The CDR3 is made up of 13 amino acids.

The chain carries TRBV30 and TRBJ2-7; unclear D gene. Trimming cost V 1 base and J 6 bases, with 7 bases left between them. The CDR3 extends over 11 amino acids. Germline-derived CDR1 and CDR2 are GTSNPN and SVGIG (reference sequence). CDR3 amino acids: CAWSGLGEQYF. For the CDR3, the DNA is TGTGCCTGGAGTGGACTGGGCGAGCAGTACTTC.

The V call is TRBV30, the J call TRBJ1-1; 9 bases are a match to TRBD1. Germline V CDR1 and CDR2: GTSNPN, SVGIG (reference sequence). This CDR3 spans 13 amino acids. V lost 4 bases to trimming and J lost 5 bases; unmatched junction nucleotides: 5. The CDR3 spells CAWKTGGYTEAFF. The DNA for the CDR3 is TGTGCCTGGAAAACAGGGGGCTATACTGAAGCTTTCTTT.

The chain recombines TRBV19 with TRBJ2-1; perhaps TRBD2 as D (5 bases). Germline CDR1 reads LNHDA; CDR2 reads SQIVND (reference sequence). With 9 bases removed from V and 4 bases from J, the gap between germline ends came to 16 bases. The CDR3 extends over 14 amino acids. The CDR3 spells CASGVTGSYNEQFF. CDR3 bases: TGTGCCAGCGGCGTGACGGGGTCGTACAATGAGCAGTTCTTC.

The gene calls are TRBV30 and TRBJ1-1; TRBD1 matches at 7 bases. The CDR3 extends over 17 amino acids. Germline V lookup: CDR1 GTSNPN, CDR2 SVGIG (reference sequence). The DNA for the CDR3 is TGTGTCATTCAAAGGGGACAGTTTCTGACTATGAACACTGAAGCTTTCTTT. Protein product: CVIQRGQFLTMNTEAFF.

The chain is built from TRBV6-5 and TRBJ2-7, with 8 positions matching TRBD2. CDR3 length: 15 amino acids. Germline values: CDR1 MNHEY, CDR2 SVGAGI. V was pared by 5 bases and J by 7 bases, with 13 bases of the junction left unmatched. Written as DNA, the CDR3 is TGTGCCAGCAGTCCGCGGGGGGCGAAGGTCCTTGAGCAGTACTTC. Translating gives CASSPRGAKVLEQYF.

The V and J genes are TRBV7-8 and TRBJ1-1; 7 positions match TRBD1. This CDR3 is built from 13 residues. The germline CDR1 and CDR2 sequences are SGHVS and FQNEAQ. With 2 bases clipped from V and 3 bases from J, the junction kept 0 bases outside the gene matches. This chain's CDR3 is CASSLTGDTEAFF. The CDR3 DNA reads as TGTGCCAGCAGCTTAACAGGGGACACTGAAGCTTTCTTT.

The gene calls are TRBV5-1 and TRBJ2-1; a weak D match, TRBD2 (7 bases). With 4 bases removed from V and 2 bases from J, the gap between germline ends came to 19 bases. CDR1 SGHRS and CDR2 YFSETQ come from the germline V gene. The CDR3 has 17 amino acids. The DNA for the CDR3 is TGCGCCAGCAGCGGGCCCTCGGCGGGGGCCGCCTACAATGAGCAGTTCTTC. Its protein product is CASSGPSAGAAYNEQFF.

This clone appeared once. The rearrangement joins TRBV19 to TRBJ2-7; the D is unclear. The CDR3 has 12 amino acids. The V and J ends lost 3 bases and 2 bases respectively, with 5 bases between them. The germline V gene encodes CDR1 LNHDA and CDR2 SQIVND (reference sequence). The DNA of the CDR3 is TGTGCCAGTAGTATGGGCGCCTACGAGCAGTACTTC. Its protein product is CASSMGAYEQYF.

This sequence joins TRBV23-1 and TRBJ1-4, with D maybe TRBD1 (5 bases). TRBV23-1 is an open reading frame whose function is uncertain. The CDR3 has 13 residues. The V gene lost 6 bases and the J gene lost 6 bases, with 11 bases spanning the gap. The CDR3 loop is CASRGVVDEKLFF. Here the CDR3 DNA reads TGCGCCAGCAGAGGGGTAGTAGATGAAAAACTGTTTTTT.

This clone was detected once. CDR3 nucleotide sequence: TGTGCCAGCAGTTACTCCGGGGGGGCGGACAATGAGCAGTTCTTC. Translation: CASSYSGGADNEQFF. The rearrangement links TRBV6-5 to TRBJ2-1; 8 nucleotides align to TRBD2. Germline assignment: CDR1 MNHEY and CDR2 SVGAGI. The CDR3 runs to 15 residues. J lost 5 bases, V lost 0 bases, and 3 bases had no gene match.